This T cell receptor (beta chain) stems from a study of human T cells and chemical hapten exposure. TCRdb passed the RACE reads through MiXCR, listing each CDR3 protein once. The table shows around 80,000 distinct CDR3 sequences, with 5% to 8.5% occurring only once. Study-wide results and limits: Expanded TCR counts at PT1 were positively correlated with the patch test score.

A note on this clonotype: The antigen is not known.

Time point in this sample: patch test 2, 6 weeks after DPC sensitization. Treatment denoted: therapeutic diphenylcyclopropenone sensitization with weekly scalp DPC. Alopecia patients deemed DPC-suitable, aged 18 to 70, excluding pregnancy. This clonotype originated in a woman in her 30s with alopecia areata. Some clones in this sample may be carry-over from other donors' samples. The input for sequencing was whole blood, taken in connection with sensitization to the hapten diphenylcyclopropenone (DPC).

The CDR3 DNA sequence: TGTGCCAGCAATCCAGGGCCTCCGGCTGAAGCTTTCTTT. As protein: CASNPGPPAEAFF. This chain connects TRBV12-3 or TRBV12-4 to TRBJ1-1; TRBD1 might be the D (5 bases). V gave up 7 bases and J gave up 6 bases, with 15 bases separating them. This CDR3 region has 13 residues.